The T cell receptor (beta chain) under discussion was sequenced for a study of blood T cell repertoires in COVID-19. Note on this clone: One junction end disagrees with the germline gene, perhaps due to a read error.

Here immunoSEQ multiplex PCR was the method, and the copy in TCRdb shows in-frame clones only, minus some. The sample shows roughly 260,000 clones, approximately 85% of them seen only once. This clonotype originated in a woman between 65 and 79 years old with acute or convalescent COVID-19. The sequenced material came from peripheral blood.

The DNA of the CDR3 is TGCGCCGGGGCTTTGGGGGGTATCAGCGATACACAGTATTTT. This codes for CAGALGGISDTQYF. This chain uses TRBV5-1 with TRBJ2-3, with D possibly matching TRBD2 (6 bases). CDR3 length: 14 residues. Germline V gene lookup returns CDR1 SGHRS and CDR2 YFSETQ.